These T cell receptor beta chains were read from a single sample in a study of blood T cell repertoires in COVID-19. TCRdb's table, derived via immunoSEQ multiplex PCR, lists solely in-frame clones and lacks some. Among more than 100,000 clones listed, about 82% were seen once. Source material: peripheral blood. The receptor source for this set is a man aged 60 to 69 with active or convalescent COVID-19. CDR3s include the opening cysteine and the closing phenylalanine or tryptophan. The D gene is left open where the match is weak. Size is stated for part of the rows, as once, few or many counts, or as a class when the clone is expanded.

j_gene | len | d_gene | v_gene | abundance | CDR3aa | CDR3nt
TRBJ2-3 | 16 | TRBD2 | TRBV11-2 | . | CASSSRPGLTADTQYF | TGTGCCAGCAGCTCCCGGCCGGGACTAACGGCAGATACGCAGTATTTT
TRBJ2-5 | 14 | . | TRBV2 | many | CASGDSLPQGTQYF | TGTGCCAGCGGAGACAGTCTCCCACAAGGGACCCAGTACTTC
TRBJ2-7 | 13 | . | TRBV5-1 | . | CASSLNNLYEQYF | TGCGCCAGCAGCCTGAACAACCTCTACGAGCAGTACTTC
TRBJ2-3 | 13 | . | TRBV3-1/TRBV3-2 | . | CASSQVTGDTQYF | TGTGCCAGCAGCCAAGTAACCGGGGATACGCAGTATTTT
TRBJ2-7 | 16 | . | TRBV7-9 | . | CASSLYRDVGTYEQYF | TGTGCCAGCAGCTTATACAGGGATGTAGGCACCTACGAGCAGTACTTC
TRBJ2-7 | 16 | TRBD2 | TRBV15 | once | CATSRDYTSGGREQYF | TGTGCCACCAGCAGAGATTACACTAGCGGGGGCCGAGAGCAGTACTTC
TRBJ2-7 | 15 | TRBD1 | TRBV18 | . | CASSPSRDSSYEQYF | TGTGCCAGCTCACCGAGTCGGGACAGCTCCTACGAGCAGTACTTC
TRBJ2-3 | 14 | TRBD2 | TRBV19 | once | CASSLLAAADTQYF | TGTGCCAGTAGCCTCCTAGCGGCTGCAGATACGCAGTATTTT
TRBJ2-1 | 15 | . | TRBV2 | . | CASSDQGSAYNEQFF | TGTGCCAGCAGTGATCAGGGGTCGGCCTACAATGAGCAGTTCTTC
TRBJ2-7 | 15 | TRBD2 | TRBV11-2 | . | CASSGTSGRAHEQYF | TGTGCCAGCAGCGGGACTAGCGGGAGGGCCCACGAGCAGTACTTC
TRBJ2-1 | 16 | TRBD2 | TRBV5-1 | . | CASSLSGGPPYNEQFF | TGCGCCAGCAGCTTGTCGGGAGGGCCCCCCTACAATGAGCAGTTCTTC
TRBJ1-2 | 16 | . | TRBV28 | . | CASSFYVVVVHYGYTF | TGTGCCAGCAGTTTCTATGTGGTGGTGGTCCACTATGGCTACACCTTC
TRBJ1-1 | 13 | TRBD1 | TRBV6-5 | few | CASRGQGGTEAFF | TGTGCCAGCAGGGGACAGGGTGGAACTGAAGCTTTCTTT
TRBJ2-1 | 14 | . | TRBV9 | once | CASSTWGEKGEQFF | TGTGCCAGCAGTACATGGGGCGAGAAGGGAGAGCAGTTCTTC
TRBJ2-7 | 15 | TRBD1 | TRBV7-9 | . | CASSSRDRHSYEQYF | TGTGCCAGCAGCTCCCGGGACAGGCACTCCTACGAGCAGTACTTC
TRBJ2-3 | 16 | TRBD2 | TRBV3-1/TRBV3-2 | . | CASSQGTSGSRTTQYF | TGTGCCAGCAGCCAAGGCACTAGCGGGAGTCGGACTACGCAGTATTTT
TRBJ2-1 | 16 | TRBD2 | TRBV9 | . | CASSPPLREAGNEQFF | TGTGCCAGCAGCCCACCCCTGCGGGAGGCCGGTAATGAGCAGTTCTTC
TRBJ2-2 | 16 | TRBD1 | TRBV14 | . | CASSPRGGANTGELFF | TGTGCCAGCAGCCCGAGAGGGGGCGCGAACACCGGGGAGCTGTTTTTT
TRBJ2-5 | 12 | . | TRBV7-9 | . | CASSFRQETQYF | TGTGCCAGCAGCTTCAGGCAAGAGACCCAGTACTTC
TRBJ2-2 | 12 | . | TRBV19 | . | CASSPSVGELFF | TGTGCCAGTAGTCCCTCAGTCGGGGAGCTGTTTTTT
TRBJ2-3 | 16 | . | TRBV6-4 | . | CASRRGPCGVPDTQYF | TGTGCCAGCAGGCGGGGCCCTTGTGGGGTCCCAGATACGCAGTATTTT
TRBJ2-1 | 12 | . | TRBV6-5 | . | CASSERPPGQFF | TGTGCCAGCAGCGAGAGGCCCCCTGGGCAGTTCTTC
TRBJ2-3 | 16 | . | TRBV10-3 | few | CAISSASGASTDTQYF | TGTGCCATCAGCAGCGCTTCAGGGGCTAGCACAGATACGCAGTATTTT
TRBJ2-7 | 13 | . | TRBV24-1 | . | CATSRSRSDEQYF | TGTGCCACCAGTCGTTCCAGGTCCGACGAGCAGTACTTC
TRBJ2-1 | 13 | . | TRBV11-2 | . | CASSLYDDSARFF | TGTGCCAGCAGCTTATACGATGACTCGGCCCGGTTCTTC
TRBJ2-3 | 16 | TRBD2 | TRBV24-1 | once | CATSEARETATDTQYF | TGTGCCACCAGTGAGGCGCGGGAGACGGCAACAGATACGCAGTATTTT
TRBJ1-1 | 13 | . | TRBV7-2 | . | CASSSAGNTEAFF | TGTGCCAGCAGTTCAGCAGGGAACACTGAAGCTTTCTTT
TRBJ2-1 | 15 | TRBD2 | TRBV11-1 | . | CASNQAGGGGGEQFF | TGTGCCAGCAATCAGGCCGGCGGCGGGGGGGGTGAGCAGTTCTTC
TRBJ1-2 | 14 | TRBD1 | TRBV6-2/TRBV6-3 | . | CASSSPDRVREYTF | TGTGCCAGCAGTTCCCCCGACAGGGTTCGGGAATACACCTTC
TRBJ1-4 | 14 | . | TRBV5-1 | once | CASSLAPSREKLFF | TGCGCCAGCAGCTTGGCCCCCTCCAGGGAAAAACTGTTTTTT
TRBJ2-2 | 17 | . | TRBV11-3 | . | CASSHPPFAGGTGELFF | TGTGCCAGCAGCCATCCCCCCTTTGCCGGAGGCACCGGGGAGCTGTTTTTT
TRBJ1-2 | 16 | . | TRBV10-3 | . | CAISEASVGGTYGYTF | TGTGCCATCAGTGAGGCTTCGGTAGGAGGTACATATGGCTACACCTTC
TRBJ2-1 | 15 | . | TRBV9 | . | CASSPREKTYNEQFF | TGTGCCAGCAGCCCCAGGGAAAAGACTTACAATGAGCAGTTCTTC
TRBJ1-1 | 14 | . | TRBV7-9 | . | CASSLEQMNTEAFF | TGTGCCAGCAGCTTGGAGCAGATGAACACTGAAGCTTTCTTT
TRBJ2-7 | 10 | . | TRBV20-1 | . | CSASLVEQYF | TGCAGTGCTAGCCTAGTCGAGCAGTACTTC
TRBJ1-5 | 11 | . | TRBV5-6 | . | CASSPGKPQHF | TGTGCCAGCAGCCCAGGTAAGCCCCAGCATTTT
TRBJ1-5 | 14 | . | TRBV19 | . | CASSIPRGYQPQHF | TGTGCCAGTAGTATCCCCAGGGGATATCAGCCCCAGCATTTT
TRBJ2-7 | 14 | TRBD2 | TRBV7-2 | many | CASSRDGRLDEQYF | TGTGCCAGCAGCAGGGACGGGAGGCTCGACGAGCAGTACTTC
TRBJ2-7 | 18 | TRBD2 | TRBV19 | . | CASSPPGSGTVPPYEQYF | TGTGCCAGTAGCCCTCCGGGTAGCGGGACCGTCCCTCCCTACGAGCAGTACTTC
TRBJ1-2 | 14 | . | TRBV28 | . | CASSPSGTVYGYTF | TGTGCCAGCAGTCCCTCCGGGACTGTTTATGGCTACACCTTC
TRBJ2-4 | 14 | . | TRBV27 | . | CASIIGGSKNIQYF | TGTGCCAGCATCATTGGAGGGAGCAAAAACATTCAGTACTTC
TRBJ2-3 | 14 | . | TRBV6-6 | . | CASSTLGPTDTQYF | TGTGCCAGCAGTACACTAGGTCCTACAGATACGCAGTATTTT
TRBJ1-2 | 13 | TRBD1 | TRBV24-1 | many | CATSAQGSYGYTF | TGTGCCACCAGTGCACAGGGGTCCTATGGCTACACCTTC
TRBJ1-1 | 13 | TRBD1 | TRBV5-8 | . | CASSRQGNTEAFF | TGTGCCAGCAGCCGACAGGGGAACACTGAAGCTTTCTTT
TRBJ1-4 | 14 | . | TRBV7-8 | few | CASSLFRGSEKLFF | TGTGCCAGCAGCTTATTTCGGGGAAGTGAAAAACTGTTTTTT